The next 27 T cell receptor beta chains were all read from a single sample in a study of response to subunit inactivated influenza vaccine. TCRdb reprocessed the RT-PCR reads via MiXCR and lists one record per CDR3 protein. The sample shows approximately 680,000 distinct CDR3 sequences, 15% to 18% of them seen only once. Material: PBMCs from blood, obtained less than 13 days after vaccination. These receptors came from a man in his fifties or sixties who received an inactivated influenza vaccine.

J is TRBJ1-3 and V is TRBV4-2; 11 bases are shared with TRBD1. Germline values: CDR1 LGHNA, CDR2 YNFKEQ. The CDR3 contains 17 residues. The J segment lost 0 bases and the V segment lost 4 bases, leaving 5 bases of the junction unmatched. The CDR3 loop is CASSLGQGAHSGNTIYF. The DNA of the CDR3 is TGTGCCAGCAGCCTAGGACAGGGGGCACACTCTGGAAACACCATATATTTT.

The CDR3 is CASSLGTDNYGYTF. Written as DNA, the CDR3 is TGCGCCAGCAGCCTAGGGACAGATAACTATGGCTACACCTTC. This chain links TRBV5-1 with TRBJ1-2, with 7 bases fitting TRBD1. There are 14 residues in the CDR3. Looked up from germline, CDR1 is SGHRS and CDR2 is YFSETQ. The junction had 4 bases not matched to a gene; V was cut back by 4 bases and J by 1 base.

The gene calls are TRBV9 and TRBJ2-2; 7 bases fit TRBD1. The trim removed 3 bases at V and 3 bases at J, leaving 2 bases unmatched. The V gene's germline CDR1 is SGDLS and CDR2 YYNGEE. The CDR3 spans 14 residues. The CDR3 spells CASSAGQYTGELFF. CDR3 in DNA: TGTGCCAGCAGCGCGGGACAGTACACCGGGGAGCTGTTTTTT.

The rearrangement uses TRBV5-5 and TRBJ2-3, with 8 bases identical to TRBD2. Germline values: CDR1 SGHKS, CDR2 YYEKEE (reference sequence). The CDR3 is 16 residues long. The V segment lost 1 base and the J segment 2 bases; nucleotides outside the gene matches: 6. The CDR3, as DNA: TGTGCCAGCAGCTTGACGGTAGCGGGACCCACAGATACGCAGTATTTT. Translated, it gives CASSLTVAGPTDTQYF. Together with reference TRBV5-5 and TRBJ2-3, the CDR3 gives the full variable domain: DAGVTQSPTHLIKTRGQQVTLRCSPISGHKSVSWYQQVLGQGPQFIFQYYEKEERGRGNFPDRFSARQFPNYSSELNVNALLLGDSALYLCASSLTVAGPTDTQYFGPGTRLTVL.

This clonotype has a handful of counts. The rearrangement links TRBV14 to TRBJ2-1; 9 nucleotides match TRBD2. The CDR3 is 16 residues long. CDR1 and CDR2 (germline): SGHDN, FVKESK. V gave up 4 bases and J gave up 2 bases; unmatched junction bases: 6. DNA of the CDR3: TGTGCCAGCAGCCTCTCCCCTAGCGGGGCCTACAATGAGCAGTTCTTC. Protein: CASSLSPSGAYNEQFF.

The chain is built from TRBV6-2 or TRBV6-3 and TRBJ2-1; 12 positions match TRBD1. Trimming removed 1 base from V and 10 bases from J; junction bases left unmatched: 17. The CDR3 is 19 residues long. CDR1 and CDR2 from the germline V gene are MNHEY and SVGEGT. The CDR3 coding sequence is TGTGCCAGCAGTTACTGGGACAGGGGGCTGAAATCATTTTCTATCGAGCAGTTCTTC. Residues: CASSYWDRGLKSFSIEQFF.

This clonotype was seen a few times. The rearrangement uses TRBV20-1 and TRBJ1-2; 10 bases fit TRBD1. Germline V gene sequence: CDR1 DFQATT, CDR2 SNEGSKA (reference sequence). The CDR3 is 12 residues long. For the CDR3, the DNA is TGCAGACCTAACCGGGACAGGGGTGGCTACACCTTC. It codes for CRPNRDRGGYTF.

This clonotype has just a few counts. This chain joins TRBV7-9 and TRBJ1-4; D is uncertain. Trimming removed 5 bases from V and 4 bases from J, with 8 bases in between. This CDR3 region has 13 residues. CDR1 is SEHNR, CDR2 FQNEAQ, per germline (reference sequence). The CDR3 coding sequence is TGTGCCAGCAGCACGGAGATTAATGAAAAACTGTTTTTT. This codes for CASSTEINEKLFF.

The sample holds many counts of this clonotype. The CDR3 region is CSGFPRTGQETQYF. As DNA, the CDR3 is TGCAGTGGATTCCCCCGGACAGGCCAAGAGACCCAGTACTTC. This chain connects TRBV20-1 to TRBJ2-5; TRBD1 matches at 7 bases. The germline V gene encodes CDR1 DFQATT and CDR2 SNEGSKA (reference sequence). CDR3 length equals 14 residues. Losses at the gene ends were 7 bases for V and 1 base for J; bases not matched to a gene: 9.

J is TRBJ2-3 and V is TRBV25-1; D is perhaps TRBD2 (6 bases). This CDR3 is 18 amino acids long. The V gene's germline CDR1 is MGHDK and CDR2 SYGVNS. V dropped 1 base and J dropped 6 bases, with 23 bases sitting between them. The CDR3 DNA sequence: TGTGCCAGCAGTGAATCTCATTTGAGAGCGGGTCCGGTGGATACGCAGTATTTT. It codes for CASSESHLRAGPVDTQYF.

CDR3 in amino acids: CASSLAPAGLSTDTQYF. Written as DNA, the CDR3 is TGCGCCAGCAGCTTGGCCCCGGCAGGGCTAAGCACAGATACGCAGTATTTT. V is TRBV5-1 and J is TRBJ2-3; D perhaps matches TRBD1 (5 bases). V lost 0 bases and J lost 0, with 14 bases in between. The CDR3 contains 17 residues. Germline V gene sequence: CDR1 SGHRS, CDR2 YFSETQ. The whole variable domain, filled in from reference TRBV5-1 and TRBJ2-3, reads KAGVTQTPRYLIKTRGQQVTLSCSPISGHRSVSWYQQTPGQGLQFLFEYFSETQRNKGNFPGRFSGRQFSNSRSEMNVSTLELGDSALYLCASSLAPAGLSTDTQYFGPGTRLTVL.

This clonotype has a count of ten or more. V and J are TRBV7-2 and TRBJ2-3; D call uncertain. Trimming left V 5 bases short and J 1 base short, with 13 bases between. The CDR3 sequence is 15 residues long. From germline, CDR1 is SGHTA and CDR2 FQGNSA. CDR3 loop: CASSTTHRGTDTQYF. CDR3 DNA: TGTGCCAGCAGCACCACCCATCGCGGCACAGATACGCAGTATTTT.

This clonotype was detected a few times. The rearrangement links TRBV2 to TRBJ2-1, with 11 positions matching TRBD2. V was clipped by 6 bases and J by 7 bases; unmatched bases: 8. This CDR3 has 15 amino acids. From germline, CDR1 is SNHLY and CDR2 FYNNEI. The CDR3 DNA is TGTGCCAGCAGGGAAACTAGCGGGAGTTTTAATGAGCAGTTCTTC. Amino acids: CASRETSGSFNEQFF.

A note on this clonotype: An end of the junction does not agree with germline; a read error may underlie this. The gene calls are TRBV4-2 and TRBJ2-4, with TRBD2 identical over 8 bases. This CDR3 comprises 19 residues. Germline V CDR1 and CDR2: LGHNA, YNFKEQ. DNA of the CDR3: TGTGCCAGCAGCCAAGTTGGGGTAGAGGCGGGAGGAGCCCAAAACATTCAGTACTTC. This translates into CASSQVGVEAGGAQNIQYF.

The chain has TRBV15 and TRBJ2-1; D is perhaps TRBD1 (5 bases). V shed 3 bases and J shed 8 bases, with 11 bases lying between them. The CDR3 covers 13 residues. CDR1 is LNHNV and CDR2 is YYDKDF in the germline V gene (reference sequence). CDR3 loop: CATSREGHDEQFF. CDR3 coding DNA: TGTGCCACCAGCAGGGAAGGACACGATGAGCAGTTCTTC.

In this sample, this clonotype turned up a few times. This chain joins TRBV20-1 and TRBJ2-1, with D possibly being TRBD2 (6 bases). Germline assignment: CDR1 DFQATT and CDR2 SNEGSKA (reference sequence). CDR3 length: 16 residues. Between the trimmed V and J ends, which lost 6 bases and 2 bases, there was a span of 20 bases. This CDR3 reads CSALGKVAGPYNEQFF. CDR3 in DNA: TGCAGTGCCCTCGGAAAGGTGGCGGGACCCTACAATGAGCAGTTCTTC.

The chain couples TRBV2 to TRBJ2-3; 13 bases match TRBD2. The CDR3 consists of 19 residues. The V gene's germline CDR1 is SNHLY and CDR2 FYNNEI. With 6 bases clipped from V and 0 bases from J, the junction kept 12 bases outside the gene matches. The CDR3 sequence is CASRSSPGLAGISTDTQYF. The CDR3 region has the DNA TGTGCCAGCAGGTCATCGCCGGGACTAGCGGGGATAAGCACAGATACGCAGTATTTT.

V gene TRBV7-2 combines with J gene TRBJ1-5, with a possible D match to TRBD1 (5 bases). V was cut by 1 base and J by 6 bases, with 13 bases left in between. Germline assignment: CDR1 SGHTA and CDR2 FQGNSA. The CDR3 is 15 amino acids. Here the CDR3 DNA reads TGTGCCAGCAGCTTAGGGGGGGGGATCCGTCAGCCCCAGCATTTT. Translated: CASSLGGGIRQPQHF.

This chain uses TRBV10-3 with TRBJ2-7; TRBD2 agrees at 8 bases. J lost 6 bases, V lost 8 bases, and 12 bases had no gene match. The germline V gene encodes CDR1 ENHRY and CDR2 SYGVKD. CDR3 length: 14 amino acids. The CDR3 loop reads CAIQNREGTFEQYF. The CDR3, as DNA: TGTGCCATCCAGAATCGGGAGGGAACCTTCGAGCAGTACTTC.

This chain joins TRBV7-6 and TRBJ1-4; TRBD1 matches 8 bases. The germline CDR1 and CDR2 sequences are SGHVS and FNYEAQ. Losses at the gene ends were 5 bases for V and 8 bases for J; bases not matched to a gene: 7. This CDR3 spans 14 amino acids. As DNA, the CDR3 is TGTGCCAGCAGCCCACGACAGGGGAGGGAAAAACTGTTTTTT. Amino acid sequence: CASSPRQGREKLFF.

This clonotype was detected only a few times. This sequence joins TRBV12-3 or TRBV12-4 and TRBJ1-1; 8 nucleotides align to TRBD1. This CDR3 is 17 amino acids long. V was clipped by 3 bases and J by 3 bases; unmatched bases: 12. CDR3 DNA: TGTGCCAGCAGTTTTTTCGGTGGACAGGGTACAGACACTGAAGCTTTCTTT. Its protein is CASSFFGGQGTDTEAFF.

This chain links TRBV5-1 with TRBJ2-3, with TRBD1 matching 9 bases. This CDR3 is 14 amino acids long. V gave up 5 bases and J gave up 6 bases; unmatched junction bases: 7. Germline CDR1 reads SGHRS; CDR2 reads YFSETQ. The CDR3 DNA sequence: TGCGCCAGCAGTGGTGTTGGGACAGGGGATACGCAGTATTTT. It yields the protein CASSGVGTGDTQYF.

This clonotype showed up just a few times. This chain uses TRBV4-3 with TRBJ1-2; tentatively, D is TRBD1 (5 bases). CDR1 LGHNA and CDR2 YSLEER come from the germline V gene. With 1 base removed from V and 1 base from J, the gap between germline ends came to 10 bases. This CDR3 region has 15 residues. CDR3 coding DNA: TGCGCCAGCAGCCAAGGTCGCGACAGTAACTATGGCTACACCTTC. Protein product: CASSQGRDSNYGYTF.

This clonotype came up a few times. The chain is built from TRBV13 and TRBJ2-3; 10 bases align to TRBD1. This CDR3 has 15 residues. The germline V gene encodes CDR1 PRHDT and CDR2 FYEKMQ (reference sequence). Trimming at V came to 3 bases and at J to 4 bases, leaving 4 bases not matched to a gene. This CDR3 reads CASSFRDRGPDTQYF. The CDR3 region has the DNA TGTGCCAGCAGCTTCAGGGACAGGGGACCAGATACGCAGTATTTT.

V and J are TRBV15 and TRBJ1-2; D call uncertain. CDR3 length: 12 amino acids. V lost 0 bases and J 5 bases, leaving 4 bases between the germline ends. Germline V CDR1 and CDR2: LNHNV, YYDKDF (reference sequence). The CDR3 DNA reads as TGTGCCACCAGCAGAGATGGGTATGGCTACACCTTC. Residues: CATSRDGYGYTF.

The CDR3 here is CASSGRRQGLMPGANVLTF. The CDR3 bases are TGCGCCAGCAGCGGCCGGCGACAGGGGCTTATGCCTGGGGCCAACGTCCTGACTTTC. J is TRBJ2-6 and V is TRBV4-1; 8 positions match TRBD1. In germline, CDR1 is MGHRA, CDR2 YSYEKL. J was trimmed by 2 bases and V by 5 bases; bases with no gene match: 14. This CDR3 region has 19 residues.

This clonotype was seen just once. The junction differs from germline at one of its ends, possibly a read error. The chain recombines TRBV2 with TRBJ2-7; D gene uncertain. This CDR3 has 11 amino acids. Germline V gives CDR1 SNHLY, CDR2 FYNNEI. The CDR3 DNA reads TGTGCCAGCAGCCCTAACTACGAGCAGTGCTTC. Protein product: CASSPNYEQCF.